A single sample gave rise to the 26 T cell receptor beta chains below, sequenced in a study of identical twins (dated by TCRdb to about 2016). Library method: 5' RACE. The sequencer was an Illumina HiSeq 2000. TCRdb passed the public sequencing reads through fastp at Q25 and MiXCR, retaining productive beta sequences. CDR3 protein sequences are deduplicated, and each keeps its most common genes and DNA. Present in this sample are hundreds of thousands of distinct CDR3 sequences, 20% to 25% of which were seen just once. The top ten constitute around 3% of the sample. The sample was also linked to a second study, of T cells expressing NK-cell markers.

Source material: CD4+ T cells sorted from blood. The receptors stem from a woman under 30 in good health.

The sample holds a few counts of this clonotype. The chain combines TRBV18 with TRBJ2-1, with D hard to call. Trimming removed 0 bases at V and 0 bases at J, with 6 bases between. The CDR3 sequence is 15 residues long. Germline-derived CDR1 and CDR2 are KGHSH and LQKENI. CDR3 residues: CASSPPWYSYNEQFF. As DNA, the CDR3 is TGTGCCAGCTCACCACCATGGTACTCCTACAATGAGCAGTTCTTC.

In its sample, this clonotype was seen once. The V gene is TRBV11-3, the J gene TRBJ2-2; D is unresolved. The V and J ends lost 5 bases and 2 bases respectively, with 15 bases between them. Germline values: CDR1 SGHNT, CDR2 YENEEA. The CDR3 spans 16 residues. CDR3 region: CASSPFGYLNTGELFF. CDR3 bases: TGTGCCAGCAGCCCCTTCGGCTACCTAAACACCGGGGAGCTGTTTTTT.

This chain connects TRBV3-1 to TRBJ1-1; D ambiguous. Germline V gene sequence: CDR1 LGHDT, CDR2 YNNKEL (reference sequence). The V end lost 2 bases, the J end lost 0 bases, and 7 bases lay between the germline ends. The CDR3 contains 14 residues. DNA for the CDR3: TGTGCCAGCAGCCAACTCAGAATGAACACTGAAGCTTTCTTT. This translates into CASSQLRMNTEAFF.

This rearrangement joins TRBV19 to TRBJ1-2; 12 bases line up with TRBD1. Trimming cost V 7 bases and J 5 bases; bases outside gene matches: 5. Germline V gene lookup returns CDR1 LNHDA and CDR2 SQIVND (reference sequence). This CDR3 is 14 amino acids long. The CDR3 DNA reads TGTGCCAGTACAAGGGACAGGGGGCTATATGGCTACACCTTC. It encodes CASTRDRGLYGYTF.

The V gene is TRBV29-1, the J gene TRBJ2-5, with D uncertain. Trimming took 7 bases from V and 9 from J, leaving 9 bases between them. This CDR3 is built from 9 residues. Germline CDR1 reads SQVTM; CDR2 reads ANQGSEA. Written as DNA, the CDR3 is TGCAGCGCCGGTAAACCCCAGTACTTC. Protein: CSAGKPQYF. The full variable domain, its missing parts supplied by reference TRBV29-1 and TRBJ2-5, is SAVISQKPSRDICQRGTSLTIQCQVDSQVTMMFWYRQQPGQSLTLIATANQGSEATYESGFVIDKFPISRPNLTFSTLTVSNMSPEDSSIYLCSAGKPQYFGPGTRLLVL.

This clonotype was picked up a small number of times. CDR3 protein: CMAPGQLNIQYF. The CDR3 nucleotides are TGCATGGCACCGGGACAACTAAACATTCAGTACTTC. V usage is TRBV20-1 and J usage is TRBJ2-4; weak D call: TRBD1 (6 bases). The V gene's germline CDR1 is DFQATT and CDR2 SNEGSKA (reference sequence). The CDR3 is 12 residues long.

This clonotype was seen a handful of times. The rearrangement links TRBV18 to TRBJ2-6; D unresolved. The V and J ends lost 3 bases and 4 bases respectively, with 10 bases between them. This CDR3 is 15 amino acids long. CDR1 and CDR2 (germline): KGHSH, LQKENI. The CDR3 nucleotides are TGTGCCAGCTCACCTCGGGTGACAGGGGCCAACGTCCTGACTTTC. Amino acid sequence: CASSPRVTGANVLTF.

The J gene is TRBJ2-1, the V gene TRBV2; TRBD2 matches at 10 bases. This CDR3 contains 15 residues. Trimming took 4 bases from V and 8 from J; bases not matched to a gene: 8. Germline CDR1 is SNHLY and CDR2 is FYNNEI. The CDR3, as DNA: TGTGCCAGCAGTGTTCAAGCGGGAGGGGGGTATGAGCAGTTCTTC. This sequence encodes CASSVQAGGGYEQFF.

The chain has TRBV6-5 and TRBJ2-5; TRBD1 might be the D (5 bases). This CDR3 region has 16 residues. Germline loops: CDR1 MNHEY, CDR2 SVGAGI. V was clipped by 0 bases and J by 5 bases, with 16 bases between them. CDR3 amino acids: CASSYSRLGAEETQYF. In DNA form, the CDR3 reads TGTGCCAGCAGTTACTCGAGGCTTGGGGCTGAGGAGACCCAGTACTTC.

This clonotype showed up just a few times. The chain couples TRBV24-1 to TRBJ2-7; no reliable D call. The length of the CDR3 is 11 residues. V was trimmed by 8 bases and J by 2 bases, leaving 6 bases between them. From germline, CDR1 is KGHDR and CDR2 SFDVKD. CDR3 in amino acids: CATKGPYEQYF. In nucleotides, the CDR3 is TGTGCCACCAAGGGCCCCTACGAGCAGTACTTC.

The chain joins TRBV20-1 to TRBJ2-1; 15 bases are shared with TRBD2. CDR1 and CDR2 from the germline V gene are DFQATT and SNEGSKA (reference sequence). The CDR3 loop spans 19 amino acids. The V and J ends lost 6 bases and 2 bases, in that order; junction bases with no gene match: 14. CDR3 sequence reads: CSAPAAGLAGGPTYNEQFF. Written as DNA, the CDR3 is TGCAGTGCCCCGGCGGCGGGACTAGCGGGAGGACCAACCTACAATGAGCAGTTCTTC.

The V and J genes are TRBV12-3 or TRBV12-4 and TRBJ2-1, with 8 positions matching TRBD2. CDR3 size: 14 residues. V lost 1 base, J lost 6 bases, and 2 bases stayed unmatched. CDR3 loop: CASSLGGRFNEQFF. The CDR3 region has the DNA TGTGCCAGCAGTTTAGGCGGGAGGTTCAATGAGCAGTTCTTC.

This clonotype was observed a handful of times. The chain combines TRBV29-1 with TRBJ2-2, with D unclear. Between the trimmed V and J ends, which lost 7 bases and 4 bases, there was a span of 16 bases. Per the germline V gene, CDR1 is SQVTM and CDR2 is ANQGSEA. This CDR3 has 14 amino acids. CDR3 nucleotides: TGCAGCGCCGTCGGTTCCAATCCCACCGGGGAGCTGTTTTTT. Protein: CSAVGSNPTGELFF.

The rearrangement uses TRBV24-1 and TRBJ2-5; TRBD1 agrees at 7 bases. The CDR3 sequence is 15 residues long. Germline trimming cut 4 bases from V and 3 bases from J; bases unmatched to any gene: 7. Germline CDR1 and CDR2: KGHDR and SFDVKD. CDR3 sequence: CATSDPKDRKETQYF. CDR3 DNA: TGTGCCACCAGTGACCCCAAGGACAGGAAAGAGACCCAGTACTTC.

The chain joins TRBV30 to TRBJ2-1; D is uncertain. This CDR3 contains 13 residues. CDR1 and CDR2 from the germline V gene are GTSNPN and SVGIG (reference sequence). V lost 3 bases, J lost 7 bases, and 13 bases lay in between. The CDR3 sequence: CAWSPLQGNEQFF. CDR3 DNA: TGTGCCTGGAGCCCCCTCCAAGGAAATGAGCAGTTCTTC.

This clonotype occurred many times. V gene TRBV20-1 combines with J gene TRBJ1-6, with D perhaps matching TRBD1 (5 bases). Trimming took 0 bases from V and 10 from J, leaving 19 bases between them. The germline V gene encodes CDR1 DFQATT and CDR2 SNEGSKA (reference sequence). The CDR3 consists of 16 residues. CDR3 sequence (DNA): TGCAGTGCTAGAGATAACGGCAGGGAGCGAGAATCACCCCTCCACTTT. Encoded protein: CSARDNGRERESPLHF.

This clonotype came up a few times. This chain uses TRBV7-9 with TRBJ2-3; D ambiguous. Trimming removed 0 bases from V and 2 bases from J, with 21 bases in between. The CDR3 is 19 amino acids. Germline V gene sequence: CDR1 SEHNR, CDR2 FQNEAQ (reference sequence). As DNA, the CDR3 is TGTGCCAGCAGCTTAGCTCAACAATCCTTCGGTCGACCCACAGATACGCAGTATTTT. Translated: CASSLAQQSFGRPTDTQYF.

This clonotype was found once. This chain links TRBV7-4 with TRBJ2-4, with D uncertain. Germline loops: CDR1 SGHVT, CDR2 SQSDAQ. The length of the CDR3 is 16 residues. V was pared by 7 bases and J by 0 bases, with 16 bases between. This chain's CDR3 is CASTSLGFGAKNIQYF. The CDR3 DNA reads as TGTGCCAGCACCAGTCTCGGGTTCGGAGCCAAAAACATTCAGTACTTC.

In this sample, this clonotype turned up a few times. The chain couples TRBV10-3 to TRBJ2-1, with 7 positions matching TRBD2. The CDR3 has 14 amino acids. Germline CDR1 is ENHRY and CDR2 is SYGVKD. V lost 5 bases, J lost 0 bases, and 1 base stayed unmatched. The DNA for the CDR3 is TGTGCCATCAGTCCGGGGGGCTCCTACAATGAGCAGTTCTTC. As protein: CAISPGGSYNEQFF.

This chain joins TRBV12-5 and TRBJ2-7; tentatively, D is TRBD2 (6 bases). V lost 0 bases and J 4 bases, leaving 22 bases between the germline ends. Germline-derived CDR1 and CDR2 are LGHNT and FRNRAP. The CDR3 is made up of 18 amino acids. CDR3 sequence: CASGLVLMSGGWRYEQYF. In DNA form, the CDR3 reads TGTGCTAGTGGTTTGGTCCTAATGTCCGGGGGTTGGAGGTACGAGCAGTACTTC. Based on the CDR3 plus reference TRBV12-5 and TRBJ2-7, the full variable domain is DARVTQTPRHKVTEMGQEVTMRCQPILGHNTVFWYRQTMMQGLELLAYFRNRAPLDDSGMPKDRFSAEMPDATLATLKIQPSEPRDSAVYFCASGLVLMSGGWRYEQYFGPGTRLTVT.

This clonotype was detected only a few times. The chain is built from TRBV6-5 and TRBJ1-1; D gene ambiguous. Germline assignment: CDR1 MNHEY and CDR2 SVGAGI. Trimming stripped 4 bases from V and 0 bases from J, with 9 bases between. The CDR3 has 14 amino acids. CDR3 sequence reads: CASSSTNMNTEAFF. The CDR3 region has the DNA TGTGCCAGCAGTTCGACAAATATGAACACTGAAGCTTTCTTT.

This clonotype has a handful of counts. The rearrangement uses TRBV27 and TRBJ1-2; D uncertain. Germline V lookup: CDR1 MNHEY, CDR2 SMNVEV (reference sequence). V was cut by 0 bases and J by 4 bases, with 6 bases left in between. This CDR3 has 13 residues. CDR3 nucleotides: TGTGCCAGCAGTTTATCACGGGGCTATGGCTACACCTTC. This codes for CASSLSRGYGYTF.

There are a few counts of this clonotype. The chain has TRBV6-2 or TRBV6-3 and TRBJ2-1; D not resolved. The germline V gene encodes CDR1 MNHEY and CDR2 SVGEGT. V was cut by 8 bases and J by 8 bases, with 16 bases left in between. The CDR3 is 13 amino acids. CDR3 region: CASQRQLIDEQFF. CDR3 sequence (DNA): TGTGCCAGCCAGAGGCAGCTCATCGATGAGCAGTTCTTC.

This rearrangement joins TRBV20-1 to TRBJ1-1, with D possibly being TRBD1 (6 bases). V lost 0 bases, J lost 4 bases, and 12 bases lay in between. The germline CDR1 and CDR2 sequences are DFQATT and SNEGSKA (reference sequence). The CDR3 covers 14 residues. The CDR3 is CSARDIRGGTEAFF. CDR3 sequence (DNA): TGCAGTGCTAGAGATATAAGGGGGGGCACTGAAGCTTTCTTT.

This chain's CDR3 is CASLRGGQENIQYF. In DNA, the CDR3 is TGTGCCAGCCTCCGCGGGGGACAGGAAAACATTCAGTACTTC. The chain couples TRBV12-3 or TRBV12-4 to TRBJ2-4; perhaps TRBD1 as D (8 bases). V gave up 8 bases and J gave up 5 bases, with 16 bases separating them. This CDR3 comprises 14 residues.

V usage is TRBV6-2 or TRBV6-3 and J usage is TRBJ2-1; 10 bases agree with TRBD2. This CDR3 has 17 residues. The V gene's germline CDR1 is MNHEY and CDR2 SVGEGT. V was clipped by 2 bases and J by 10 bases; unmatched bases: 14. CDR3 sequence (DNA): TGTGCCAGCAGTTACCCTCGGAGCGGGAGGGGCCTTGGGGAGCAGTTCTTC. This encodes CASSYPRSGRGLGEQFF.